This T cell receptor (beta chain) originates from a study of control samples from healthy donors and cancer patients. The V gene's germline CDR1 is SGHTA and CDR2 FQGNSA. This CDR3 contains 16 residues. Trimming removed 5 bases at V and 1 base at J, with 15 bases between. Some clones are missing from TCRdb's copy, which holds only in-frame ones; the method was immunoSEQ multiplex PCR. The data contain about 110,000 clones, 82% of them singletons. What was sequenced was blood. J is TRBJ1-3 and V is TRBV7-2; tentatively, D is TRBD1 (6 bases). The TCR sequence derives from a man in his late teens or twenties in good health. The CDR3 here is CASSARTALSGNTIYF. The DNA for the CDR3 is TGTGCCAGCAGCGCCCGGACAGCCCTATCTGGAAACACCATATATTTT.